Shown below are 8 T cell receptor beta chains from a single sample sequenced in a study of T-cell reconstitution after alpha-beta-depleted transplantation in children. Library preparation (for TCRbeta) was performed with unique molecular identifiers. MiXCR was run by TCRdb on the PCR reads, yielding one entry per CDR3 protein. The data contain about 980,000 distinct CDR3 sequences, roughly 29% of them singletons. The input for sequencing was PBMCs, mostly from graft donor cells, taken 360 days after TCRalphabeta/CD19-depleted stem cell transplant. These receptors were taken from a boy less than two years old who had a stem cell transplant for SCID, so the T cells may come from the graft donor.

This chain joins TRBV6-2 or TRBV6-3 and TRBJ2-1; D is perhaps TRBD2 (6 bases). V dropped 4 bases and J dropped 8 bases, with 21 bases sitting between them. Germline lookup yields CDR1 MNHEY and CDR2 SVGEGT. The CDR3 is 16 residues long. DNA of the CDR3: TGTGCCAGCAGTTCCCCCGCGGGGCCGCATGTTGATGAGCAGTTCTTC. This codes for CASSSPAGPHVDEQFF.

J is TRBJ2-2 and V is TRBV9; a possible D gene is TRBD1 (7 bases). Trimming left V 4 bases short and J 1 base short, with 14 bases between. CDR3 length: 16 amino acids. Germline CDR1 and CDR2: SGDLS and YYNGEE. The CDR3 region is CASSPRGDENTGELFF. CDR3 nucleotide sequence: TGTGCCAGCAGCCCCAGGGGGGACGAGAACACCGGGGAGCTGTTTTTT. The whole variable domain, remainder taken from reference TRBV9 and TRBJ2-2, is DSGVTQTPKHLITATGQRVTLRCSPRSGDLSVYWYQQSLDQGLQFLIQYYNGEERAKGNILERFSAQQFPDLHSELNLSSLELGDSALYFCASSPRGDENTGELFFGEGSRLTVL.

With respect to this clonotype: A read error may produce the germline difference seen at one junction end. The rearrangement uses TRBV20-1 and TRBJ2-2; D could derive from TRBD1 or TRBD2 (6 bases each). This CDR3 has 15 residues. CDR1 DFQATT and CDR2 SNEGSKA come from the germline V gene (reference sequence). The CDR3 bases are TGCAGTGCAACCGACAGGCCCGGCGGCACCGGGGAGGTGTTTTTT. Residues: CSATDRPGGTGEVFF.

Worth noting for this clonotype: One end of the junction does not line up with germline, which may come from a read error. The chain carries TRBV4-1 and TRBJ2-5, with D tentatively TRBD1 or TRBD2 (5 bases each). CDR3 length: 15 residues. From germline, CDR1 is MGHRA and CDR2 YSYEKL. The DNA of the CDR3 is TGCGCCAGCAGCCAAGAAGAGGGACGTCAAGGGACCCAGTACTTC. Amino acids: CASSQEEGRQGTQYF.

CDR3 nucleotide sequence: TGTGCCAGCAGTTTTCCGGGACAGGGTCCTCGGGATGAGCAGTTCTTC. This sequence encodes CASSFPGQGPRDEQFF. The chain uses TRBV12-3 or TRBV12-4 and TRBJ2-1; 9 positions match TRBD1. The length of the CDR3 is 16 residues. Trimming removed 3 bases from V and 8 bases from J; junction bases left unmatched: 11.

The sample holds a few counts of this clonotype. The J gene is TRBJ2-7, the V gene TRBV20-1; the D is unclear. This CDR3 contains 14 residues. V shed 0 bases and J shed 0 bases, with 9 bases lying between them. From germline, CDR1 is DFQATT and CDR2 SNEGSKA (reference sequence). CDR3 amino acids: CSARDRAVSYEQYF. The DNA of the CDR3 is TGCAGTGCTAGAGATCGAGCAGTCTCCTACGAGCAGTACTTC.

The rearrangement links TRBV27 to TRBJ2-5, with a tentative D call TRBD2 (5 bases). The CDR3 length is 14 residues. Germline V CDR1 and CDR2: MNHEY, SMNVEV (reference sequence). Trimming shortened V by 6 bases and J by 5 bases, and 16 bases separated the two germline ends. The CDR3: CASSRLASGETQYF. The CDR3 region has the DNA TGTGCCAGCAGCCGCCTAGCCTCCGGGGAGACCCAGTACTTC.

The gene calls are TRBV24-1 and TRBJ2-1, with 7 bases fitting TRBD1. The trim removed 3 bases at V and 3 bases at J, leaving 4 bases unmatched. This CDR3 spans 15 amino acids. The germline gives CDR1 KGHDR, CDR2 SFDVKD. CDR3 in DNA: TGTGCCACCAGTGATCCGGGACAGAACTACAATGAGCAGTTCTTC. Amino acids: CATSDPGQNYNEQFF.